Each of the 7 T cell receptor beta chains below was sequenced from the same sample in a study of cytomegalovirus exposure and HLA in healthy donors. In the PCR, 60 Vbeta and 13 Jbeta primers were used. Only in-frame clones appear in the TCRdb table, and some are missing; sequencing was by immunoSEQ multiplex PCR. Of around 90,000 clones detected, roughly 60% appear once; the ten largest clones hold roughly 21%. Sequencing was carried out using PBMCs. The receptor set was obtained from a woman between 45 and 60 years old in good health and CMV-seropositive.

The V gene is TRBV30, the J gene TRBJ1-2, with D perhaps TRBD1 (5 bases). There are 11 residues in the CDR3. Per the germline V gene, CDR1 is GTSNPN and CDR2 is SVGIG (reference sequence). Trimming removed 8 bases at V and 8 bases at J, with 15 bases between. The CDR3, as DNA: TGTGCCGATGGGGGGAGAAGAGGCTACACCTTC. Amino acid sequence: CADGGRRGYTF.

The rearrangement joins TRBV29-1 to TRBJ2-1; 9 bases fit TRBD2. V was pared by 2 bases and J by 8 bases, with 10 bases of the junction left unmatched. The CDR3 runs 15 residues. Germline loops: CDR1 SQVTM, CDR2 ANQGSEA. The CDR3 loop reads CSVEWRGGHFDEQFF. The CDR3 DNA follows: TGCAGCGTTGAATGGCGGGGGGGCCACTTCGATGAGCAGTTCTTC.

This chain uses TRBV21-1 with TRBJ1-2; TRBD1 is taken as the D call from the table, unchecked against the DNA. TRBV21-1 is noted as a pseudogene. The CDR3 runs 16 residues. The CDR3 DNA follows: TGTGCCAGCAGACTTAGAGGGACAGCTCAAATCTATGGCTACACCTTC. It specifies CASRLRGTAQIYGYTF.

The chain is built from TRBV6-5 and TRBJ2-1, with 7 bases that match TRBD2. CDR3 length equals 14 residues. The V segment lost 11 bases and the J segment 7 bases; nucleotides outside the gene matches: 14. Germline V gene lookup returns CDR1 MNHEY and CDR2 SVGAGI. The CDR3 loop is CAAGDRPQLNEQFF. In DNA, the CDR3 is TGTGCCGCGGGGGACCGGCCACAGTTGAATGAGCAGTTCTTC.

The sample holds a few counts of this clone. This chain joins TRBV11-3 and TRBJ2-1; TRBD2 agrees at 10 bases. CDR3 length: 15 residues. Trimming removed 3 bases from V and 9 bases from J; junction bases left unmatched: 8. Germline-derived CDR1 and CDR2 are SGHNT and YENEEA. CDR3 sequence: CASSLGAGGQGEQFF. CDR3 sequence (DNA): TGTGCCAGCAGCTTGGGAGCGGGGGGGCAGGGTGAGCAGTTCTTC.

The chain carries TRBV28 and TRBJ1-2; D is possibly TRBD1 (6 bases). With 5 bases removed from V and 3 bases from J, the gap between germline ends came to 13 bases. The CDR3 length is 14 residues. The germline V gene encodes CDR1 MDHEN and CDR2 SYDVKM. This CDR3 is CASSAGAHYYGYTF. DNA for the CDR3: TGTGCCAGCAGTGCGGGGGCTCACTACTATGGCTACACCTTC.

The gene calls are TRBV29-1 and TRBJ2-5; 10 bases map to TRBD1. Germline loops: CDR1 SQVTM, CDR2 ANQGSEA. The CDR3 runs to 13 residues. The trim removed 1 base at V and 10 bases at J, leaving 6 bases unmatched. CDR3 sequence: CSVEGGQGQDQYF. The CDR3 nucleotides are TGCAGCGTTGAAGGGGGACAGGGGCAAGACCAGTACTTC.